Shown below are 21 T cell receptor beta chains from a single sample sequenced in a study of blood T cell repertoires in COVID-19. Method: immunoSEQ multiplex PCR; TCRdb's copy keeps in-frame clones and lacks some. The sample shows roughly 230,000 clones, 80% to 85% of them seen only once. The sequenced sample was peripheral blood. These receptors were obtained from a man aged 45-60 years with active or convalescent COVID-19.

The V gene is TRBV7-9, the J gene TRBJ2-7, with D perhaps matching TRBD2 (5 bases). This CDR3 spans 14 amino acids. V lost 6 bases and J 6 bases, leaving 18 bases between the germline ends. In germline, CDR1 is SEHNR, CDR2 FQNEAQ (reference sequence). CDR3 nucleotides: TGTGCCAGCAGTCGTTCCTGGGCCGGGGTCGAGCAGTACTTC. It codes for CASSRSWAGVEQYF.

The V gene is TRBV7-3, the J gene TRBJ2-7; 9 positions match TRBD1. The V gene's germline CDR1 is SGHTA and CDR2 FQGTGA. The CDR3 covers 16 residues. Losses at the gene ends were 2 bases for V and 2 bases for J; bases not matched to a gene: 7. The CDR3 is CASSLPGQGKTYEQYF. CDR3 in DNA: TGTGCCAGCAGCTTACCGGGACAGGGAAAGACCTACGAGCAGTACTTC.

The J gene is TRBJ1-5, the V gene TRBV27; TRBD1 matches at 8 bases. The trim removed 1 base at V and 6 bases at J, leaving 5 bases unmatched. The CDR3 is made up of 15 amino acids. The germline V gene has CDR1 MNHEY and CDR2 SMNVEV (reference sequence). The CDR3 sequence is CASSLFAGGGQPQHF. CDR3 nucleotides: TGTGCCAGCAGTTTATTCGCAGGGGGCGGTCAGCCCCAGCATTTT.

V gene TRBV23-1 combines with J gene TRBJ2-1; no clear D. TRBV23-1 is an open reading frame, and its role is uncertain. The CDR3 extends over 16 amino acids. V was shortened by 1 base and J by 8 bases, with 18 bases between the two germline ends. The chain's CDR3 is CASSQLGELLQHEQFF. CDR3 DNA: TGCGCCAGCAGTCAATTGGGCGAGCTCCTCCAACATGAGCAGTTCTTC.

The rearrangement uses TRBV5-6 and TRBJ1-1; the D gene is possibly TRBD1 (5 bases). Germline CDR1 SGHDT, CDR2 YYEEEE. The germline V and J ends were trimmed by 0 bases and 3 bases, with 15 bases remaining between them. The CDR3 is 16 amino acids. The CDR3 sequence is CASSLVGGLEYTEAFF. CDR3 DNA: TGTGCCAGCAGCTTGGTTGGGGGGTTGGAGTACACTGAAGCTTTCTTT.

The CDR3 bases are TGTGCCAGCAGCGCGGAACCTACTTACAATGAGCAGTTCTTC. It translates to CASSAEPTYNEQFF. The V and J genes are TRBV7-9 and TRBJ2-1, with D unresolved. Looked up from germline, CDR1 is SEHNR and CDR2 is FQNEAQ (reference sequence). Trimming removed 5 bases from V and 4 bases from J, with 12 bases in between. The CDR3 contains 14 residues. The full variable domain, in which reference TRBV7-9 and TRBJ2-1 provide the parts outside the CDR3, is DTGVSQNPRHKITKRGQNVTFRCDPISEHNRLYWYRQTLGQGPEFLTYFQNEAQLEKSRLLSDRFSAERPKGSFSTLEIQRTEQGDSAMYLCASSAEPTYNEQFFGPGTRLTVL.

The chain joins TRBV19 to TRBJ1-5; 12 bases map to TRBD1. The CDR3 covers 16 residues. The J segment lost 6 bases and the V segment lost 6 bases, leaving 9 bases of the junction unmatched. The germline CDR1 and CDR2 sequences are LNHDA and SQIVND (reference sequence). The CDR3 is CASSQTGTGGGQPQHF. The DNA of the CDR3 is TGTGCCAGTAGCCAAACCGGGACAGGGGGCGGTCAGCCCCAGCATTTT.

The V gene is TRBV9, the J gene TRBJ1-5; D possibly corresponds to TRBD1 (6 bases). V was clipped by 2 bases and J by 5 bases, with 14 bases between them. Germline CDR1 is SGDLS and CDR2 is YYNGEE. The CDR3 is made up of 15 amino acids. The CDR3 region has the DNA TGTGCCAGCAGCGTGAGAGGGGGGGAGGATCAGCCCCAGCATTTT. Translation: CASSVRGGEDQPQHF. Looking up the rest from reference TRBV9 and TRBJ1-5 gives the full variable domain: DSGVTQTPKHLITATGQRVTLRCSPRSGDLSVYWYQQSLDQGLQFLIQYYNGEERAKGNILERFSAQQFPDLHSELNLSSLELGDSALYFCASSVRGGEDQPQHFGDGTRLSIL.

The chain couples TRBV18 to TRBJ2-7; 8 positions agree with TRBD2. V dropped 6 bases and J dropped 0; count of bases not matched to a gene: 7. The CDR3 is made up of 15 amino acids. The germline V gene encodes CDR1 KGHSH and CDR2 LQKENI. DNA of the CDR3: TGTGCCAGCTCCCTTAGCGGGGAGAGCTCCTACGAGCAGTACTTC. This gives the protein CASSLSGESSYEQYF.

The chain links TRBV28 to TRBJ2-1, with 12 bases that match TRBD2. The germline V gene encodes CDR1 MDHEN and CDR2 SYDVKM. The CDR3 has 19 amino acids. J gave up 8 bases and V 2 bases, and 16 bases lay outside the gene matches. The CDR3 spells CASSLLRLKTSGGTDEQFF. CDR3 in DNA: TGTGCCAGCAGTTTACTGAGATTAAAAACTAGCGGGGGGACCGATGAGCAGTTCTTC. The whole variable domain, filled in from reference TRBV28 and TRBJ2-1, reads DVKVTQSSRYLVKRTGEKVFLECVQDMDHENMFWYRQDPGLGLRLIYFSYDVKMKEKGDIPEGYSVSREKKERFSLILESASTNQTSMYLCASSLLRLKTSGGTDEQFFGPGTRLTVL.

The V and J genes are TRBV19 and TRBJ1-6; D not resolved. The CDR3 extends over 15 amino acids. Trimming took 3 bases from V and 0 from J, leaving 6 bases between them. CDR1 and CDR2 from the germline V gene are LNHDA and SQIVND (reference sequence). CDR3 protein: CASSIQASYNSPLHF. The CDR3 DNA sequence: TGTGCCAGTAGTATCCAGGCCTCCTATAATTCACCCCTCCACTTT.

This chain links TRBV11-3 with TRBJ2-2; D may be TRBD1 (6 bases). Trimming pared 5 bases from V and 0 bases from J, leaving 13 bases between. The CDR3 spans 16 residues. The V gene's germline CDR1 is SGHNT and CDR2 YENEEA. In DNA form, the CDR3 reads TGTGCCAGCAGCACAAAGACAGGAGCGAACACCGGGGAGCTGTTTTTT. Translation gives CASSTKTGANTGELFF.

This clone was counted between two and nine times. The CDR3 loop is CAISDPVSGDRNYGYTF. The CDR3 DNA follows: TGTGCCATCAGTGACCCCGTATCCGGGGATCGAAACTATGGCTACACCTTC. This chain uses TRBV10-3 with TRBJ1-2; D is undetermined. CDR1 and CDR2 from the germline V gene are ENHRY and SYGVKD. This CDR3 has 17 residues. V gave up 3 bases and J gave up 2 bases, with 19 bases separating them.

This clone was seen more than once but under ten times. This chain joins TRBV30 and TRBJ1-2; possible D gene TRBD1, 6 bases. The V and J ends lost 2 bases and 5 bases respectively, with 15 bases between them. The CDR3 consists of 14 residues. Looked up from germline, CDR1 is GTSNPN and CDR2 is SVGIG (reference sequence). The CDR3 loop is CAWSPQGTRYGYTF. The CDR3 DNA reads TGTGCCTGGAGTCCCCAGGGGACCAGGTATGGCTACACCTTC.

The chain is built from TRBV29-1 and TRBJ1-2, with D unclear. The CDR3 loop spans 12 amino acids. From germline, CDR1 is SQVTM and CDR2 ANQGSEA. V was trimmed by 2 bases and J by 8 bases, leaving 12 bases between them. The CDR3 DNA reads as TGCAGCGTTGAAAAACAGAGAAGAGGCTACACCTTC. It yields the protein CSVEKQRRGYTF.

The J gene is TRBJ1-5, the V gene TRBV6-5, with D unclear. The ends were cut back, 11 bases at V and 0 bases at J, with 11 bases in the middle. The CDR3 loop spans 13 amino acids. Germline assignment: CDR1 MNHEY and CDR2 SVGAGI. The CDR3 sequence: CAGQSNSNQPQHF. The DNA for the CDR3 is TGTGCCGGTCAGTCGAATAGCAATCAGCCCCAGCATTTT.

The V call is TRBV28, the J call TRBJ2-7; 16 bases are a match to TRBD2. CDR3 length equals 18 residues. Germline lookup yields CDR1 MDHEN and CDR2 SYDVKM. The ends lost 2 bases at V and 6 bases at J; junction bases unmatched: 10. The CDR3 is CASSLPGTSGGAVGEQYF. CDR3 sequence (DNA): TGTGCCAGCAGTTTACCCGGGACTAGCGGGGGGGCGGTAGGCGAGCAGTACTTC. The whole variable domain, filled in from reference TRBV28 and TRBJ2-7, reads DVKVTQSSRYLVKRTGEKVFLECVQDMDHENMFWYRQDPGLGLRLIYFSYDVKMKEKGDIPEGYSVSREKKERFSLILESASTNQTSMYLCASSLPGTSGGAVGEQYFGPGTRLTVT.

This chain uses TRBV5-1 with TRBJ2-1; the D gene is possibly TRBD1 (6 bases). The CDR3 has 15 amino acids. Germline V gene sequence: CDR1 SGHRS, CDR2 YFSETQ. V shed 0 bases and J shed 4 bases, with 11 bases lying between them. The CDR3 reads CASSLVGQTYNEQFF. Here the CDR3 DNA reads TGCGCCAGCAGCTTGGTGGGACAAACATACAATGAGCAGTTCTTC.

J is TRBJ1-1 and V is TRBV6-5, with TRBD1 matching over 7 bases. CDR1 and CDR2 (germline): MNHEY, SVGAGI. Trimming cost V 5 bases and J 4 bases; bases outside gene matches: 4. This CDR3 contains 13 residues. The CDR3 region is CASSNRGITEAFF. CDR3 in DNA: TGTGCCAGCAGTAACAGGGGAATCACTGAAGCTTTCTTT.

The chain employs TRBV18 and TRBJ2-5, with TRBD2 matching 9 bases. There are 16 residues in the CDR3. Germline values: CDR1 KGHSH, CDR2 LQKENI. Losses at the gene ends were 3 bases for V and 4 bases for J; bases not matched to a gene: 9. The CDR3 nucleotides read TGTGCCAGCTCACCTTCCGCTAGCGGGGCCCGAGAGACCCAGTACTTC. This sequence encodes CASSPSASGARETQYF.

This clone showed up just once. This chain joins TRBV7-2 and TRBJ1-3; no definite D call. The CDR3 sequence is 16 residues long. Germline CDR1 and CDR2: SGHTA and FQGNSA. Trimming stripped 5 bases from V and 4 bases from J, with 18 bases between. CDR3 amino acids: CASSQRVSPQGNTIYF. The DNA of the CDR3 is TGTGCCAGCAGCCAACGGGTCAGCCCGCAGGGAAACACCATATATTTT. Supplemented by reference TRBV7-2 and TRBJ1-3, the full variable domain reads GAGVSQSPSNKVTEKGKDVELRCDPISGHTALYWYRQSLGQGLEFLIYFQGNSAPDKSGLPSDRFSAERTGGSVSTLTIQRTQQEDSAVYLCASSQRVSPQGNTIYFGEGSWLTVV.